This entry features one T cell receptor beta chain sequence. This clonotype was seen only a few times. No cognate antigen has been identified for it. Base qualities were left out, and no much larger clone turns up one base away. The sample originates from a study of T cells in Graves' hyperthyroidism and ophthalmopathy (dated by TCRdb to between 2017 and 2020). Describing the broader study: Peripheral blood was sampled at the time of initial diagnosis, prior to any treatment. TCR Vbeta CDR3 sequencing of fewer than 150 peripheral blood samples (over 40 ophthalmopathy, over 70 hyperthyroidism and roughly 17 progressor patients) is reported in the paper. Prospective prediction of ophthalmopathy was tested in an independent validation cohort of fewer than 20 hyperthyroidism patients and 15 to 17 patients who later progressed to ophthalmopathy. For training and testing, the 100 or so patients in the discovery cohort were randomly divided in a 7:3 ratio. After sampling, hyperthyroidism patients received methimazole starting at 30 mg daily, and ophthalmopathy patients received high-dose intravenous methylprednisolone. In addition, the study compared T-cell repertoires in thyroid tissue and in blood from six Graves' hyperthyroidism patients. To identify TCR V-J signatures that set the groups apart, the researchers used a discovery cohort of roughly 100 patients, made up of 43 with Graves' ophthalmopathy and some 60 with stable Graves' hyperthyroidism.

The TCR beta CDR3 regions were amplified from RNA transcripts. For the first round of RT-PCR on the TCR CDR3, the HTBI primer set was used together with the Qiagen OneStep RT-PCR kit. Libraries were constructed in a second round of multiplex PCR, after which size selection and purification were performed. Paired-end sequencing of the libraries was performed with 100 bp reads on an Illumina HiSeq2000. Per the original workflow: SOAPnuke was used to process the raw data, removing reads that contained adapters or uncalled bases, had a mean Phred below 15, or lacked an exact match to the constant primer or identifier. High-quality paired reads were merged using COPE v1.2.5, and each unique nucleotide sequence was defined as a clonotype. MiTCR v1.1 was used to align the clonotypes against IMGT TRBV, TRBD and TRBJ reference segments. Only V-J combinations with frequency above 0.0001, covering 99% to 99.2% of repertoires, were analysed. A TCS score was defined as the ratio of F50 (clonal expansion) to E x V (chaos), with BLOSUM62-based TCRdist applied between CDR3 peptides within each V-J. Welch's t-statistics and random forest reduced fewer than 550 V-J features to 13, which were used in a naive Bayes classifier (R e1071). The public reads were run again by TCRdb, first through fastp at Q25 and then through MiXCR, and only productive beta chains were kept. Each entry is one CDR3 protein sequence, shown with its most common DNA and genes. TCRdb's processing, not the study's, gives the V and J calls here. A total of 300,000 to 400,000 distinct CDR3 sequences appear in this sample, about 21% of them only once. The leading ten clones occupy over 45% of the sample.

Beyond this particular receptor, the publication reports: No statistical method was used to set the sample size in advance, and investigators knew the group allocation. Ophthalmopathy was separated from stable hyperthyroidism by a 13 V-J signature model, with about 88% sensitivity and roughly 84% specificity obtained in cross-validation and 80%/75% obtained in testing. Most expanded thyroid clonotypes (frequency above 0.001) were also detected in blood, suggesting blood repertoires may reflect thyroid immune responses. In validation, the model predicted progression to ophthalmopathy a median of 6.5 months before onset, with roughly 71% sensitivity and roughly 72% specificity.

Graves' hyperthyroidism was defined as stable when no progression to ophthalmopathy occurred over 18 months of follow-up. Hyperthyroidism patients were aged 18 to 65 years and newly diagnosed, with disease duration of less than 2 months. Exclusion was applied to patients with uncontrolled infections, other autoimmune diseases, pregnancy or lactation. Diagnoses relied on clinical symptoms, serum thyroxine and TRAb, thyroid ultrasound and orbital computed tomography. Ficoll-Paque density gradient centrifugation was used to isolate PBMCs from around 10 ml of fresh peripheral blood. Total RNA was extracted using Trizol reagent, and RNA quality was assessed on an Agilent 2100 Bioanalyzer. The CDR3 has 14 amino acids, counting the end cysteine and phenylalanine. The only DNA kept is the CDR3, 42 bases in frame from the first base. CDR1 MNHNS and CDR2 SASEGT are derived from the germline V gene. Trimmed from V: 6 bases; trimmed from J: 10 bases; junction bases lacking a gene match: 6.

The rearrangement combines TRBV6-1 with TRBJ2-1, and 13 junctional nucleotides match TRBD2. The specimen was blood. The sequence derives from a woman between 45 and 60 years old with Graves' hyperthyroidism. CDR3 region: CASRTSGGAWEQFF. The sequenced DNA: TGTGCCAGCAGAACTAGCGGGGGGGCGTGGGAGCAGTTCTTC.